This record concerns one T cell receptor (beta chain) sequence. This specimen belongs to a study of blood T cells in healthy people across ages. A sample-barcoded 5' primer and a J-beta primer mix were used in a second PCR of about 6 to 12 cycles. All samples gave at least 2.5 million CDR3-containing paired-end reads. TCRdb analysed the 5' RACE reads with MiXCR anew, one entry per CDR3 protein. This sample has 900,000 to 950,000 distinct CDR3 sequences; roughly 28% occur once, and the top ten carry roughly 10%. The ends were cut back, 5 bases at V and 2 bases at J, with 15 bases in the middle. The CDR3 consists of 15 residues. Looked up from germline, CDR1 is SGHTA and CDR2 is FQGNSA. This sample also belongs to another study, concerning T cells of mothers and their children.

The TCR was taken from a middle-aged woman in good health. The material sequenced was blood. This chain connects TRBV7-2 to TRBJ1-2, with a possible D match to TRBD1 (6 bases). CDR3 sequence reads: CASSPGRTVNYGYTF. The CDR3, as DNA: TGTGCCAGCAGCCCTGGACGGACAGTCAACTATGGCTACACCTTC.